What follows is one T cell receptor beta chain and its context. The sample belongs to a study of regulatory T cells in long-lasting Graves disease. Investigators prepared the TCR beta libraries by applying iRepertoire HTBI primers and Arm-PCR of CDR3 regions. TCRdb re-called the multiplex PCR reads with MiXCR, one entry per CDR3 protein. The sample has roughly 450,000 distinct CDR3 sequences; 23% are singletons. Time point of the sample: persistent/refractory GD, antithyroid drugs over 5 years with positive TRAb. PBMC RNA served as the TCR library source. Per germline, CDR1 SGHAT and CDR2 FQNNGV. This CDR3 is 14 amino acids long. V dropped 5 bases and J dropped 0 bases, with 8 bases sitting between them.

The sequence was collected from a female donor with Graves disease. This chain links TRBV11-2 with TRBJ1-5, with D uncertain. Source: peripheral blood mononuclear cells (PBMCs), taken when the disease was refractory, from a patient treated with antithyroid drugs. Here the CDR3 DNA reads TGTGCCAGCAGCCCGAATTATAGCAATCAGCCCCAGCATTTT. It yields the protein CASSPNYSNQPQHF.